These T cell receptor beta chains were read from a single sample in a study of STAT3 mutations in large granular lymphocyte leukemia. TCRdb keeps only in-frame clones here, not all; method: immunoSEQ multiplex PCR. The repertoire consists of 8,800 or so clones, with roughly 90% occurring once and the leading ten covering over 65%. The sequencing input was peripheral blood mononuclear cells. The receptors come from a man in his fifties or sixties with T-cell large granular lymphocyte leukemia. Some clones in this sample may be carry-over from other donors' samples. Each CDR3 is given with its conserved first and last residue. A D gene is named only where the DNA matches it firmly. Clone size, where shown, is once, few, many, or a class for clones that have expanded.

V gene: TRBV7-8
D gene: TRBD2
clone size: NA
CDR3 length: 15
J gene: TRBJ2-5
CDR3 DNA: TGTGCCAGCAGCTTACTGGCGGGAGAAGGGGAGACCCAGTACTTC
CDR3 protein: CASSLLAGEGETQYF

V gene: TRBV6-5
D gene: TRBD1
clone size: NA
CDR3 length: 14
J gene: TRBJ2-7
CDR3 DNA: TGTGCCAGCAGCTCGCCAGGGGGCCCCTACGAGCAGTACTTC
CDR3 protein: CASSSPGGPYEQYF

V gene: TRBV5-1
D gene: TRBD2
clone size: NA
CDR3 length: 16
J gene: TRBJ2-1
CDR3 DNA: TGCGCCAGCAGCCCGACCGGGACTAGCGGACTCAATGAGCAGTTCTTC
CDR3 protein: CASSPTGTSGLNEQFF

V gene: TRBV18
D gene: NA
clone size: NA
CDR3 length: 14
J gene: TRBJ1-4
CDR3 DNA: TGTGCCAGCTCACCCCGGGACCATAATGAAAAACTGTTTTTT
CDR3 protein: CASSPRDHNEKLFF

V gene: TRBV30
D gene: TRBD2
clone size: once
CDR3 length: 14
J gene: TRBJ2-7
CDR3 DNA: TGTGCCTGCCTCCTAGCGGGAGGATCCTACGAGCAGTACTTC
CDR3 protein: CACLLAGGSYEQYF

V gene: TRBV7-8
D gene: NA
clone size: NA
CDR3 length: 12
J gene: TRBJ2-5
CDR3 DNA: TGTGCCAGCAGCTTTGGGGGGGAGACCCAGTACTTC
CDR3 protein: CASSFGGETQYF

V gene: TRBV7-9
D gene: TRBD1
clone size: NA
CDR3 length: 13
J gene: TRBJ1-2
CDR3 DNA: TGTGCCAGCAGCTCCGGGACAGCGGGAGGCTACACCTTC
CDR3 protein: CASSSGTAGGYTF

V gene: TRBV4-1
D gene: NA
clone size: NA
CDR3 length: 13
J gene: TRBJ1-5
CDR3 DNA: TGCGCCAGCAGCCTGTTATCTGACCAGCCCCAGCATTTT
CDR3 protein: CASSLLSDQPQHF

V gene: TRBV6-6
D gene: NA
clone size: NA
CDR3 length: 13
J gene: TRBJ2-1
CDR3 DNA: TGTGCCAGCAGTTACTCAGCGGCAAATGAGCAGTTCTTC
CDR3 protein: CASSYSAANEQFF

V gene: TRBV7-2
D gene: TRBD1
clone size: NA
CDR3 length: 14
J gene: TRBJ2-7
CDR3 DNA: TGTGCCAGCAGCACCAACAGGGGTGCCTACGAGCAGTACTTC
CDR3 protein: CASSTNRGAYEQYF

V gene: TRBV7-9
D gene: NA
clone size: NA
CDR3 length: 15
J gene: TRBJ1-1
CDR3 DNA: TGTGCCAGCAGGGGTATGGGACTAATGAACACTGAAGCTTTCTTT
CDR3 protein: CASRGMGLMNTEAFF

V gene: TRBV7-2
D gene: NA
clone size: NA
CDR3 length: 15
J gene: TRBJ2-2
CDR3 DNA: TGTGCCAGCAGCTTGGTGGGCAGGGTCAACGGGGAGCTGTTTTTT
CDR3 protein: CASSLVGRVNGELFF

V gene: TRBV15
D gene: NA
clone size: NA
CDR3 length: 13
J gene: TRBJ2-5
CDR3 DNA: TGTGCCACTACGACCGGGGGACTAGAGACCCAGTACTTC
CDR3 protein: CATTTGGLETQYF

V gene: TRBV7-2
D gene: NA
clone size: once
CDR3 length: 15
J gene: TRBJ2-7
CDR3 DNA: TGTGCCAGCAGCCACCCCGGGGCAGGGGGAGGGGAGCAGTACTTC
CDR3 protein: CASSHPGAGGGEQYF

V gene: TRBV5-1
D gene: TRBD1
clone size: NA
CDR3 length: 15
J gene: TRBJ1-2
CDR3 DNA: TGCGCCAGCAGCTTGGGAGGACAGGGGGCGAGTGGCTACACCTTC
CDR3 protein: CASSLGGQGASGYTF

V gene: TRBV4-1
D gene: NA
clone size: NA
CDR3 length: 16
J gene: TRBJ1-1
CDR3 DNA: TGCGCCAGCAGCCAAGTTTTGGGGACGGGTGGTACTGAAGCTTTCTTT
CDR3 protein: CASSQVLGTGGTEAFF

V gene: TRBV6-6
D gene: NA
clone size: once
CDR3 length: 16
J gene: TRBJ1-2
CDR3 DNA: TGTGCCAGCAGCCCTCCGGACCAGGCGGGGATCTATGGCTACACCTTC
CDR3 protein: CASSPPDQAGIYGYTF

V gene: TRBV7-9
D gene: TRBD1
clone size: NA
CDR3 length: 14
J gene: TRBJ1-2
CDR3 DNA: TGTGCCAGCAGCCCTTCGGGACAGCACTATGGCTACACCTTC
CDR3 protein: CASSPSGQHYGYTF

V gene: TRBV15
D gene: NA
clone size: NA
CDR3 length: 14
J gene: TRBJ2-1
CDR3 DNA: TGTGCCACCAGCAACGCGCGCTACTACAATGAGCAGTTCTTC
CDR3 protein: CATSNARYYNEQFF

V gene: TRBV5-1
D gene: NA
clone size: NA
CDR3 length: 15
J gene: TRBJ2-3
CDR3 DNA: TGCGCCAGCAGCTCTATTGACCCTGGCCGTGATACGCAGTATTTT
CDR3 protein: CASSSIDPGRDTQYF

V gene: TRBV7-2
D gene: NA
clone size: few
CDR3 length: 14
J gene: TRBJ1-5
CDR3 DNA: TGTGCCAGCAGCCTTAGAGGGGAGGTTCCGTCCCAGCATTTT
CDR3 protein: CASSLRGEVPSQHF

V gene: TRBV5-1
D gene: NA
clone size: NA
CDR3 length: 13
J gene: TRBJ2-2
CDR3 DNA: TGCGCCAGCAGCTTGGCGACCTACGGGGAGCTGTTTTTT
CDR3 protein: CASSLATYGELFF

V gene: TRBV7-3
D gene: NA
clone size: NA
CDR3 length: 11
J gene: TRBJ2-5
CDR3 DNA: TGTGCCAGCAGCTTAGGTGCGGCCCAGTACTTC
CDR3 protein: CASSLGAAQYF

V gene: TRBV11-2
D gene: TRBD2
clone size: few
CDR3 length: 15
J gene: TRBJ2-1
CDR3 DNA: TGTGCCAGCAGCTACTGGGGGGGAGGGCCTGATGAGCAGTTCTTC
CDR3 protein: CASSYWGGGPDEQFF

V gene: TRBV10-3
D gene: NA
clone size: NA
CDR3 length: 17
J gene: TRBJ2-2
CDR3 DNA: TGTGCCATCAGTGAGTCGAGGCAGGGCTTGAACACCGGGGAGCTGTTTTTT
CDR3 protein: CAISESRQGLNTGELFF

V gene: TRBV6-1
D gene: NA
clone size: NA
CDR3 length: 16
J gene: TRBJ1-2
CDR3 DNA: TGTGCCAGCAGTGAAGTAGTGACCCCGGGGGCTTATGGCTACACCTTC
CDR3 protein: CASSEVVTPGAYGYTF

V gene: TRBV7-8
D gene: TRBD2
clone size: NA
CDR3 length: 16
J gene: TRBJ2-7
CDR3 DNA: TGTGCCAGCAGCTTAGGCTTAGCGGGAGATCCCTACGAGCAGTACTTC
CDR3 protein: CASSLGLAGDPYEQYF

V gene: TRBV7-5
D gene: NA
clone size: NA
CDR3 length: 16
J gene: TRBJ2-2
CDR3 DNA: TGTGCCAGAAGCCCCGGGATAGGGATCAACACCGGGGAGCTGTTTTTT
CDR3 protein: CARSPGIGINTGELFF

V gene: TRBV7-2
D gene: NA
clone size: NA
CDR3 length: 14
J gene: TRBJ2-5
CDR3 DNA: TGTGCCAGCAGCTTGAGACAGCTTCAAGAGACCCAGTACTTC
CDR3 protein: CASSLRQLQETQYF

V gene: TRBV10-2
D gene: TRBD2
clone size: NA
CDR3 length: 17
J gene: TRBJ2-7
CDR3 DNA: TGCGCCAGCAGTGAATCCCAGGGAAGGCGGGAGTGGTACGAGCAGTACTTC
CDR3 protein: CASSESQGRREWYEQYF

V gene: TRBV2
D gene: NA
clone size: NA
CDR3 length: 14
J gene: TRBJ1-3
CDR3 DNA: TGTGCCAGCAGCAACCAGGGGCTTGGAAACACCATATATTTT
CDR3 protein: CASSNQGLGNTIYF

V gene: TRBV7-9
D gene: NA
clone size: NA
CDR3 length: 15
J gene: TRBJ1-1
CDR3 DNA: TGTGCCAGCAGCCCCTCCGGGGCGATGGGGACTGAAGCTTTCTTT
CDR3 protein: CASSPSGAMGTEAFF

V gene: TRBV5-4
D gene: NA
clone size: NA
CDR3 length: 14
J gene: TRBJ2-3
CDR3 DNA: TGTGCCAGCAGCTCCGGACAGCGCACAGATACGCAGTATTTT
CDR3 protein: CASSSGQRTDTQYF

V gene: TRBV6-1
D gene: TRBD1
clone size: NA
CDR3 length: 16
J gene: TRBJ1-1
CDR3 DNA: TGTGCCAGCAGTGTCGGGACAGCCAACATGAACACTGAAGCTTTCTTT
CDR3 protein: CASSVGTANMNTEAFF

V gene: TRBV11-1
D gene: TRBD2
clone size: NA
CDR3 length: 15
J gene: TRBJ2-2
CDR3 DNA: TGTGCCAGCAGCCAGCGGGAGACACTTACCGGGGAGCTGTTTTTT
CDR3 protein: CASSQRETLTGELFF

V gene: TRBV6-5
D gene: NA
clone size: NA
CDR3 length: 13
J gene: TRBJ2-1
CDR3 DNA: TGTGCCAGCAGTCCTGGAGACGGCGATGAGCAGTTCTTC
CDR3 protein: CASSPGDGDEQFF

V gene: TRBV14
D gene: TRBD2
clone size: NA
CDR3 length: 15
J gene: TRBJ2-7
CDR3 DNA: TGTGCCAGCAGCCAAGATCCTAGCGGGAGCCACGAGCAGTACTTC
CDR3 protein: CASSQDPSGSHEQYF

V gene: TRBV4-1
D gene: TRBD1
clone size: NA
CDR3 length: 16
J gene: TRBJ2-5
CDR3 DNA: TGCGCCAGCAGCCAAGTGGGACAGTGGTTAGGAGAGACCCAGTACTTC
CDR3 protein: CASSQVGQWLGETQYF

V gene: TRBV5-1
D gene: NA
clone size: NA
CDR3 length: 13
J gene: TRBJ1-2
CDR3 DNA: TGCGCCAGCGAGCAAGGGGGTGGCTCTGGCTACACCTTC
CDR3 protein: CASEQGGGSGYTF

V gene: TRBV5-4
D gene: NA
clone size: NA
CDR3 length: 15
J gene: TRBJ1-1
CDR3 DNA: TGTGCCAGCAGCTTGGAGACAGGCGGGAGCACTGAAGCTTTCTTT
CDR3 protein: CASSLETGGSTEAFF

V gene: TRBV5-1
D gene: TRBD2
clone size: NA
CDR3 length: 15
J gene: TRBJ2-7
CDR3 DNA: TGCGCCAGCAGCTTAGAGACTAGCGGGAGTCGAGGGCAGTACTTC
CDR3 protein: CASSLETSGSRGQYF

V gene: TRBV4-3
D gene: TRBD2
clone size: NA
CDR3 length: 19
J gene: TRBJ2-7
CDR3 DNA: TGCGCCAGCAGCCAAGGGGTGTCCTGGCGGGAGGATGGAAACTACGAGCAGTACTTC
CDR3 protein: CASSQGVSWREDGNYEQYF

V gene: TRBV4-3
D gene: TRBD2
clone size: NA
CDR3 length: 15
J gene: TRBJ2-7
CDR3 DNA: TGCGCCAGCAGCCAAGGAGCTAGCGGAGGATACGAGCAGTACTTC
CDR3 protein: CASSQGASGGYEQYF

V gene: TRBV29-1
D gene: TRBD2
clone size: NA
CDR3 length: 13
J gene: TRBJ2-1
CDR3 DNA: TGCAGCGTTGGTCTAGCGGGAGAGGGTGAGCAGTTCTTC
CDR3 protein: CSVGLAGEGEQFF

V gene: TRBV6-6
D gene: NA
clone size: NA
CDR3 length: 15
J gene: TRBJ2-7
CDR3 DNA: TGTGCCAGCACCTACACGGGACTTCTCGGGTACGAGCAGTACTTC
CDR3 protein: CASTYTGLLGYEQYF

V gene: TRBV9
D gene: NA
clone size: NA
CDR3 length: 14
J gene: TRBJ2-3
CDR3 DNA: TGTGCCAGCAGCGTAGTTGCCCCAGGGGATACGCAGTATTTT
CDR3 protein: CASSVVAPGDTQYF

V gene: TRBV29-1
D gene: NA
clone size: once
CDR3 length: 8
J gene: TRBJ2-7
CDR3 DNA: TGCTTCGCCTACGAGCAGTACTTC
CDR3 protein: CFAYEQYF

V gene: TRBV10-3
D gene: TRBD1
clone size: NA
CDR3 length: 14
J gene: TRBJ2-7
CDR3 DNA: TGTGCCATCGCCTCGCCAAGGGGGCACTACGAGCAGTACTTC
CDR3 protein: CAIASPRGHYEQYF

V gene: TRBV5-4
D gene: TRBD2
clone size: NA
CDR3 length: 16
J gene: TRBJ2-2
CDR3 DNA: TGTGCCAGCAGCGGAGAGCGGGGCTCGAGCACCGGGGAGCTGTTTTTT
CDR3 protein: CASSGERGSSTGELFF

V gene: TRBV4-3
D gene: TRBD2
clone size: NA
CDR3 length: 16
J gene: TRBJ2-7
CDR3 DNA: TGCGCCAGCAGCCAAGATGGGACTAGCGCCTACTACGAGCAGTACTTC
CDR3 protein: CASSQDGTSAYYEQYF

V gene: TRBV5-6
D gene: TRBD1
clone size: NA
CDR3 length: 14
J gene: TRBJ1-2
CDR3 DNA: TGTGCCAGCAGCTTGGAGGGGGCTGACTATGGCTACACCTTC
CDR3 protein: CASSLEGADYGYTF

V gene: TRBV28
D gene: TRBD1
clone size: NA
CDR3 length: 14
J gene: TRBJ1-2
CDR3 DNA: TGTGCCACCTACATTCCCGGGACAGGGTATGGCTACACCTTC
CDR3 protein: CATYIPGTGYGYTF

V gene: TRBV11-2
D gene: NA
clone size: NA
CDR3 length: 13
J gene: TRBJ2-7
CDR3 DNA: TGTGCCACCAGGGTGGAGCTTGGGGAAGAGCAGTACTTC
CDR3 protein: CATRVELGEEQYF

V gene: TRBV2
D gene: NA
clone size: NA
CDR3 length: 10
J gene: TRBJ1-2
CDR3 DNA: TGTGCCAGCAGAGAGGTGGGCTACACCTTC
CDR3 protein: CASREVGYTF